Listed below are T cell receptor beta chains from one sample, sequenced in a study of technical replicates of blood from a handful of donors. The method was immunoSEQ multiplex PCR; TCRdb's version includes in-frame clones alone and lacks a portion of them. The top ten hold more than 0.12% of the sample, which has 65,000 to 85,000 clones, roughly 98% seen once. The specimen was T cells isolated from PBMCs. These receptor sequences come from a human donor in good health. Both conserved end residues are part of each CDR3. D genes are given only for firm matches. Expanded clones get a size class; other rows say once, few or many, or leave the size out.

d_gene	v_gene	abundance	j_gene	CDR3aa	CDR3nt
.	TRBV6-5	.	TRBJ2-3	CASSYSPRDNTDTQYF	TGTGCCAGCAGTTATTCCCCCCGGGACAACACAGATACGCAGTATTTT
TRBD2	TRBV7-7	.	TRBJ2-5	CASSLTSGGETQYF	TGTGCTAGCAGCTTGACTAGCGGGGGTGAGACCCAGTACTTC
.	TRBV5-1	.	TRBJ2-7	CASSLEQGSVTYEQYF	TGCGCCAGCAGCTTGGAACAGGGATCCGTGACCTACGAGCAGTACTTC
.	TRBV9	.	TRBJ2-5	CASSPSGGNQQETQYF	TGTGCCAGCAGCCCCAGCGGAGGGAACCAACAAGAGACCCAGTACTTC
.	TRBV2	.	TRBJ2-7	CATSIGSLYEQYF	TGTGCCACAAGCATCGGGAGTCTCTACGAGCAGTACTTC
TRBD2	TRBV5-4	.	TRBJ2-3	CASSLRSPSGRIADTQYF	TGTGCCAGCAGCTTGAGATCACCTAGCGGGAGAATAGCAGATACGCAGTATTTT
.	TRBV6-5	.	TRBJ2-7	CASTKTGFDEQYF	TGTGCCAGCACCAAAACAGGGTTCGACGAGCAGTACTTC
.	TRBV2	once	TRBJ1-1	CASSEAQASAFF	TGTGCCAGCAGTGAAGCCCAGGCGTCGGCTTTCTTT
.	TRBV4-2	.	TRBJ2-5	CASSQDAGSETQYF	TGTGCCAGCAGCCAAGATGCAGGCAGCGAGACCCAGTACTTC
.	TRBV9	once	TRBJ2-7	CASSVGVTGSYEQYF	TGTGCCAGCAGCGTAGGGGTGACAGGCAGCTACGAGCAGTACTTC
.	TRBV30	.	TRBJ1-6	CAGGSNSPLHF	TGTGCGGGGGGATCTAATTCACCCCTCCACTTT
.	TRBV5-4	.	TRBJ1-2	CASSLPEAGGDYGYTF	TGTGCCAGCAGCCTACCCGAAGCGGGGGGCGACTATGGCTACACCTTC
TRBD2	TRBV28	.	TRBJ2-7	CASSFRFPDEVTSGRYGGTYEQYF	TGTGCCAGCAGTTTTAGGTTCCCGGATGAGGTCACTAGCGGGAGGTATGGCGGCACCTACGAGCAGTACTTC
TRBD2	TRBV6-6	.	TRBJ2-2	CASSYLAGNTGELFF	TGTGCCAGCAGTTACCTAGCGGGGAACACCGGGGAGCTGTTTTTT
.	TRBV30	.	TRBJ2-7	CAWNEVTYEQYF	TGTGCCTGGAACGAGGTTACCTACGAGCAGTACTTC
TRBD1	TRBV19	.	TRBJ1-5	CASATGRQGPQHF	TGTGCCAGTGCTACAGGGCGACAGGGGCCCCAGCATTTT
.	TRBV27	once	TRBJ2-3	CASSYTSWGADTQYF	TGTGCCAGCAGTTACACTAGTTGGGGAGCAGATACGCAGTATTTT
.	TRBV29-1	once	TRBJ2-1	CSALVRNEQFF	TGCAGCGCCCTGGTGCGGAATGAGCAGTTCTTC
.	TRBV10-3	.	TRBJ2-1	CAIISGLLRDNEQFF	TGTGCCATAATCTCGGGACTCCTAAGGGACAATGAGCAGTTCTTC
TRBD2	TRBV2	.	TRBJ2-1	CASSRLAGEYNEQFF	TGTGCCAGCAGTCGACTAGCGGGAGAGTACAATGAGCAGTTCTTC
TRBD2	TRBV29-1	.	TRBJ2-3	CSAGGGDSTDTQYF	TGCAGCGCTGGTGGGGGGGATAGCACAGATACGCAGTATTTT
TRBD1	TRBV19	.	TRBJ1-3	CASSPRGLVSGNTIYF	TGTGCCAGTAGTCCCAGGGGGTTGGTCTCTGGAAACACCATATATTTT
TRBD1	TRBV10-1	.	TRBJ2-5	CASSEGDRGKETQYF	TGCGCCAGCAGTGAGGGGGACAGGGGGAAAGAGACCCAGTACTTC
.	TRBV28	.	TRBJ1-2	CASTGVVYGYTF	TGTGCCAGCACAGGGGTGGTCTATGGCTACACCTTC